The present entry profiles one TCR beta chain with its context. This sample is part of a study of blood T cell repertoires in COVID-19. In the study overall: The United States, Italy and Spain were the sources of the acute and convalescent COVID-19 samples. PBMCs, B-cell-depleted T cells, or T cells were the source of the cDNA or gDNA that made up the material.

Per the original data handling: How many nucleated cells were present was estimated from reference gene primer amplification. Only in-frame clones appear in the TCRdb table, and some are missing; sequencing was by immunoSEQ multiplex PCR. That table furnishes V, J and clone size, whereas the DNA furnished D and trimming. The data show some 220,000 clones, 75% to 85% seen once. The receptor was derived from a human donor in a cohort sampled during active COVID-19. The material sequenced was peripheral blood.

The CDR3 loop reads CASSQDAREKTQYF. CDR3 sequence (DNA): TGTGCCAGCAGCCAAGATGCAAGGGAGAAGACCCAGTACTTC. The chain uses TRBV4-2 and TRBJ2-5; a possible D gene is TRBD2 (5 bases). CDR3 length equals 14 residues. The V end lost 0 bases, the J end lost 6 bases, and 11 bases lay between the germline ends. The germline CDR1 and CDR2 sequences are LGHNA and YNFKEQ.